Following are 10 T cell receptor beta chains from one sample sequenced in a study of beta chain features in type 1 diabetes. Every bit of the isolated RNA underwent reverse transcription, so sequencing read expressed TCRB transcripts. This table comes from immunoSEQ multiplex PCR, and its TCRdb copy is limited to in-frame clones, with some not included. The sample includes about 350,000 clones, about 18% seen only once; the top ten take about 0.044%. Sequencing was done on a sample of naive CD4+ T cells from blood. These receptors all stem from a young woman in good health.

This clone has just a few counts. The chain links TRBV7-8 to TRBJ2-1; 9 positions agree with TRBD2. This CDR3 contains 16 residues. J gave up 6 bases and V 4 bases, and 10 bases lay outside the gene matches. Germline loops: CDR1 SGHVS, CDR2 FQNEAQ. CDR3 loop: CASSYRSGTSPNEQFF. The CDR3 DNA is TGTGCCAGCAGCTATCGCTCCGGGACTAGCCCCAATGAGCAGTTCTTC.

Only a few counts were recorded for this clone. The CDR3, as DNA: TGTGCCAGCAGTTACAGGTATCGCGGGAGGGCGAGAGGAGATACGCAGTATTTT. It is translated as CASSYRYRGRARGDTQYF. The chain uses TRBV6-7 and TRBJ2-3; 9 nucleotides line up with TRBD2. TRBV6-7 is flagged as an ORF with uncertain function. Losses at the gene ends were 2 bases for V and 5 bases for J; bases not matched to a gene: 14. The CDR3 consists of 18 residues.

This clone was found a few times. J is TRBJ2-5 and V is TRBV5-6; D possibly corresponds to TRBD2 (6 bases). Between the trimmed V and J ends, which lost 5 bases and 7 bases, there was a span of 12 bases. The germline CDR1 and CDR2 sequences are SGHDT and YYEEEE. CDR3 length: 12 amino acids. The CDR3 loop is CASRGAGGTQYF. CDR3 in DNA: TGTGCCAGCAGGGGAGCCGGGGGGACCCAGTACTTC.

This chain links TRBV7-2 with TRBJ2-3; D may be TRBD1 (6 bases). The germline V gene has CDR1 SGHTA and CDR2 FQGNSA. Trimming took off 7 bases at V and 0 bases at J, with 11 bases between the two ends. This CDR3 spans 14 amino acids. CDR3 bases: TGTGCCAGCAAACTACAGGGAAGCACAGATACGCAGTATTTT. Protein: CASKLQGSTDTQYF.

Remarks on this clone: A much larger clone differs from this one at a single base, so this may be a read error. The chain uses TRBV27 and TRBJ2-3; tentatively, D is TRBD2 (6 bases). V lost 6 bases and J lost 1, with 8 bases in between. This CDR3 comprises 13 residues. The germline V gene encodes CDR1 MNHEY and CDR2 SMNVEV (reference sequence). CDR3 sequence (DNA): TGTGCCAGCAGCCGCGGGGGCACAGATACGCAGTATTTT. Encoded protein: CASSRGGTDTQYF.

The chain recombines TRBV18 with TRBJ1-1; unclear D gene. V shed 3 bases and J shed 1 base, with 9 bases lying between them. From germline, CDR1 is KGHSH and CDR2 LQKENI. The CDR3 is 14 amino acids. The CDR3, as DNA: TGTGCCAGCTCACCTCAGGCGACGAACACTGAAGCTTTCTTT. Amino acids: CASSPQATNTEAFF.

The CDR3 is CAWSVRWREFSQGEQFF. The DNA of the CDR3 is TGTGCCTGGAGTGTACGCTGGCGGGAGTTTTCTCAAGGCGAGCAGTTCTTC. The rearrangement joins TRBV30 to TRBJ2-1, with 7 nucleotides matching TRBD2. The germline V gene encodes CDR1 GTSNPN and CDR2 SVGIG (reference sequence). CDR3 size: 17 residues. The V segment lost 0 bases and the J segment 10 bases; nucleotides outside the gene matches: 18.

This clone was detected a few times. The rearrangement links TRBV2 to TRBJ2-7; TRBD1 aligns across 11 bases. Trimming at V came to 6 bases and at J to 3 bases, leaving 7 bases not matched to a gene. CDR3 length: 15 residues. The V gene's germline CDR1 is SNHLY and CDR2 FYNNEI. The CDR3 nucleotides are TGTGCCAGCAGGGCTGGGACAGGGGGTCACTACGAGCAGTACTTC. Encoded protein: CASRAGTGGHYEQYF.

The V and J genes are TRBV4-3 and TRBJ1-2; 7 positions match TRBD1. Germline CDR1 reads LGHNA; CDR2 reads YSLEER. Germline trimming cut 4 bases from V and 3 bases from J; bases unmatched to any gene: 14. The CDR3 runs 17 residues. DNA for the CDR3: TGCGCCAGCAGCCTGCGGACAGGAGGAGTAGTAGACTATGGCTACACCTTC. Protein: CASSLRTGGVVDYGYTF.

This clone was picked up a small number of times. The gene calls are TRBV19 and TRBJ2-7; 11 bases align to TRBD1. The CDR3 sequence is 16 residues long. V trimming: 4 bases; J trimming: 4 bases; junction bases outside the gene matches: 9. Germline CDR1 and CDR2: LNHDA and SQIVND (reference sequence). The CDR3 coding sequence is TGTGCCAGTAGTACTCAAGGACAGGGGGCTTGGTACGAGCAGTACTTC. This gives the protein CASSTQGQGAWYEQYF.